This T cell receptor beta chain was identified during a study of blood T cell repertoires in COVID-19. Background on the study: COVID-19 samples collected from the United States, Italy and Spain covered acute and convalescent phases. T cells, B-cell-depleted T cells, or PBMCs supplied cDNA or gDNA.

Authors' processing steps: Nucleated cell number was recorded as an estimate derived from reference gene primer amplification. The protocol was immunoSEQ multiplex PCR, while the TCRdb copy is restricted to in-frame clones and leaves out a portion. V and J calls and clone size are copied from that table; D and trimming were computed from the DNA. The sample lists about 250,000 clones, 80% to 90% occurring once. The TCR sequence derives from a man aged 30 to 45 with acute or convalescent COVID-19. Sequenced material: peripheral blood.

This CDR3 reads CASRPRTVNSPLHF. The DNA of the CDR3 is TGTGCCAGCAGGCCCAGGACAGTTAATTCACCCCTCCACTTT. J is TRBJ1-6 and V is TRBV28; possible D gene TRBD1, 6 bases. Trimming removed 6 bases at V and 6 bases at J, with 12 bases between. The CDR3 consists of 14 residues. Germline V gene sequence: CDR1 MDHEN, CDR2 SYDVKM.